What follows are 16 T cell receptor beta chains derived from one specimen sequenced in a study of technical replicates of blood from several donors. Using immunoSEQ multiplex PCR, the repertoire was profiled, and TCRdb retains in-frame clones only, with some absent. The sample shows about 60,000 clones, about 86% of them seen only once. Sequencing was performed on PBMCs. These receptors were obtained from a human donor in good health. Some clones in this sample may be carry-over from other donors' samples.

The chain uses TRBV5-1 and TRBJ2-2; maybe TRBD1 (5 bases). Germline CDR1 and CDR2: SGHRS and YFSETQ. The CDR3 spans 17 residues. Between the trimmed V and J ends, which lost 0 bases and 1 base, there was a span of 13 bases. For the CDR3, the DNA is TGCGCCAGCAGCTTGGATCGGCAGGGCTTGAACACCGGGGAGCTGTTTTTT. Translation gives CASSLDRQGLNTGELFF.

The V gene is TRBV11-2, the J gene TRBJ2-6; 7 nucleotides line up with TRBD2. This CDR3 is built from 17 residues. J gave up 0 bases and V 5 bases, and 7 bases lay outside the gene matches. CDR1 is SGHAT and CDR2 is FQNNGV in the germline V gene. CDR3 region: CASSPQAGFSGANVLTF. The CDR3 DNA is TGTGCCAGCAGCCCACAAGCGGGGTTCTCTGGGGCCAACGTCCTGACTTTC.

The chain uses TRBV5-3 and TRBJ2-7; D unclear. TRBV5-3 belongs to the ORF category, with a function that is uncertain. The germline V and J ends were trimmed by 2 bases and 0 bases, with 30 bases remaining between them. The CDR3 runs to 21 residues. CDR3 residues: CARSFNLLFLGLALGSYEQYF. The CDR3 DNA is TGTGCCAGAAGCTTTAATCTTCTTTTTCTGGGCCTGGCGTTAGGCTCCTACGAGCAGTACTTC.

The DNA of the CDR3 is TGTGCCAGCAGCTTAGTACGGGACGGGAGGAGTGGGGAGCTGTTTTTT. Translating gives CASSLVRDGRSGELFF. V is TRBV7-6 and J is TRBJ2-2, with 7 bases lining up with TRBD2. Germline CDR1 and CDR2: SGHVS and FNYEAQ. The CDR3 length is 16 residues. The V and J ends lost 1 base and 8 bases, in that order; junction bases with no gene match: 10.

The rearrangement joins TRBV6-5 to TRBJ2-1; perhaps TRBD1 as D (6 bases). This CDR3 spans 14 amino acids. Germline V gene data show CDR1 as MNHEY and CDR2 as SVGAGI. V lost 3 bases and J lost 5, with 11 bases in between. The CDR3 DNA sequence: TGTGCCAGCAGTTATTTAACAGGGAACAATGAGCAGTTCTTC. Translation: CASSYLTGNNEQFF.

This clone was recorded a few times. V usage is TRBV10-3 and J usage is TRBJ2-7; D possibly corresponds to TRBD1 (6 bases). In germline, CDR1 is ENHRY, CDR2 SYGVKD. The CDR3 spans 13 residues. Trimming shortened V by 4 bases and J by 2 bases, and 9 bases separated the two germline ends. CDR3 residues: CAISVTGTYEQYF. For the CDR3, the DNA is TGTGCCATCAGTGTTACAGGGACCTACGAGCAGTACTTC.

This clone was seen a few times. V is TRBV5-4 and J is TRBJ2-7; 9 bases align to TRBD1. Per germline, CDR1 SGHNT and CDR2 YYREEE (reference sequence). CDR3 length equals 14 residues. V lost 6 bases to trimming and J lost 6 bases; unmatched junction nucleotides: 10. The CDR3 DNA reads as TGTGCCAGCACCTTAGGGGACAGGGCCCGCGAGCAGTACTTC. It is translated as CASTLGDRAREQYF.

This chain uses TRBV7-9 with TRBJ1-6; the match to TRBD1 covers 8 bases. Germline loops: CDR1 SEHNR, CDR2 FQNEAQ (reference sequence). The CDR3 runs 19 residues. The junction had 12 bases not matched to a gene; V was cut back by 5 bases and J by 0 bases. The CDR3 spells CASSQMGQAFRSYNSPLHF. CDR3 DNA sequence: TGTGCCAGCAGCCAGATGGGACAGGCCTTCCGCTCCTATAATTCACCCCTCCACTTT. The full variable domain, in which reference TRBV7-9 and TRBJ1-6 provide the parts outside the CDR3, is DTGVSQNPRHKITKRGQNVTFRCDPISEHNRLYWYRQTLGQGPEFLTYFQNEAQLEKSRLLSDRFSAERPKGSFSTLEIQRTEQGDSAMYLCASSQMGQAFRSYNSPLHFGNGTRLTVT.

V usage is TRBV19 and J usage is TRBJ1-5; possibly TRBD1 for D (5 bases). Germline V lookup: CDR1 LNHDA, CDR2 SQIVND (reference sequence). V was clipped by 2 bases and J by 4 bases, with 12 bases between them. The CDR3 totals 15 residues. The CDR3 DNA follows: TGTGCCAGTAGTATAAAAGGGAGGGGAAATCAGCCCCAGCATTTT. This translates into CASSIKGRGNQPQHF. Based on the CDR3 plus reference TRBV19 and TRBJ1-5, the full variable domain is DGGITQSPKYLFRKEGQNVTLSCEQNLNHDAMYWYRQDPGQGLRLIYYSQIVNDFQKGDIAEGYSVSREKKESFPLTVTSAQKNPTAFYLCASSIKGRGNQPQHFGDGTRLSIL.

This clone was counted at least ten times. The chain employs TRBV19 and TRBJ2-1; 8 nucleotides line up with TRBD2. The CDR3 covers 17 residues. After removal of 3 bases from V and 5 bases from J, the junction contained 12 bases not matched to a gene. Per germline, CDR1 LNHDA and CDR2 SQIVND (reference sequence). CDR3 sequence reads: CASSMWGPTAGDNEQFF. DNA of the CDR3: TGTGCCAGTAGTATGTGGGGGCCTACAGCGGGGGACAATGAGCAGTTCTTC.

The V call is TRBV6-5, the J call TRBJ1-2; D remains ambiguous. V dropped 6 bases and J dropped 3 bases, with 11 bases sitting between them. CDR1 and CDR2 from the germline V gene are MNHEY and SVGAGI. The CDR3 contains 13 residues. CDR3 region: CASSPLPDYGYTF. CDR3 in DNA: TGTGCCAGCAGCCCTCTCCCAGACTATGGCTACACCTTC.

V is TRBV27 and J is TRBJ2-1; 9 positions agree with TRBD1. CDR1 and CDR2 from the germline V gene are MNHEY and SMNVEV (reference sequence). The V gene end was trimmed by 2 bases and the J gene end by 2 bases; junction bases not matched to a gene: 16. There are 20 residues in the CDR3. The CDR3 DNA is TGTGCCAGCAGTTTAGGGGGGGACAGGGCCTATCTTTGGACCTACAATGAGCAGTTCTTC. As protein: CASSLGGDRAYLWTYNEQFF.

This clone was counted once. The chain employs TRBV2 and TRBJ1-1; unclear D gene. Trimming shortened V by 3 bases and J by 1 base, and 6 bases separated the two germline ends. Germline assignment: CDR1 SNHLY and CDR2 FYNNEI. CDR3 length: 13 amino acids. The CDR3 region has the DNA TGTGCCAGCAGTGAGCGACAGAACACTGAAGCTTTCTTT. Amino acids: CASSERQNTEAFF.

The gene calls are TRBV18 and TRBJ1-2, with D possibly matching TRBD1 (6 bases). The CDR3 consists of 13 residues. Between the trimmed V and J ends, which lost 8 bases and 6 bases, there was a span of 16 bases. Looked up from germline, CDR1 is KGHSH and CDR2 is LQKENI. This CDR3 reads CASQGPARDGYTF. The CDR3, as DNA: TGTGCCAGCCAGGGGCCCGCTCGGGATGGCTACACCTTC.

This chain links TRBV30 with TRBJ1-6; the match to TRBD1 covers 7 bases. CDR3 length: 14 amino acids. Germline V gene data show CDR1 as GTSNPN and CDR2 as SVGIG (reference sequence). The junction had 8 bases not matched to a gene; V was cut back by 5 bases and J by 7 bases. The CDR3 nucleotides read TGTGCCTGGGGGATTGACAGGGTCAATTCACCCCTCCACTTT. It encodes CAWGIDRVNSPLHF.

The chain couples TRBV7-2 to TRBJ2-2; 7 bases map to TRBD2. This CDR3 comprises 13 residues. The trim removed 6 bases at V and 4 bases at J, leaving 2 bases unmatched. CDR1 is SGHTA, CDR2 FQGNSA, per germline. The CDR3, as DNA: TGTGCCAGCAGACTAGCGTTCACCGGGGAGCTGTTTTTT. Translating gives CASRLAFTGELFF.